The next 14 T cell receptor beta chains were all read from a single sample in a study of human T cells and chemical hapten exposure. TCRdb fed the RACE reads into MiXCR, producing one record per CDR3 protein. Of 350,000 to 450,000 distinct CDR3 sequences listed, 5.1% are singletons. Time point indicated: pre-sensitization, week 0. Treatment reported: therapeutic diphenylcyclopropenone sensitization with weekly scalp DPC. Here the sequenced sample was whole blood, taken in connection with sensitization to the hapten diphenylcyclopropenone (DPC). The origin of the receptors is a woman between 50 and 59 years old with alopecia areata. Some clones in this sample may be carry-over from other donors' samples.

The chain carries TRBV5-6 and TRBJ1-2; 8 positions agree with TRBD1. J gave up 3 bases and V 4 bases, and 5 bases lay outside the gene matches. The CDR3 contains 14 residues. Germline CDR1 reads SGHDT; CDR2 reads YYEEEE. DNA of the CDR3: TGTGCCAGCAGCGGAGACAGGGGAGACTATGGCTACACCTTC. It yields the protein CASSGDRGDYGYTF.

This clonotype was counted a few times. The chain is built from TRBV6-6 and TRBJ1-1; D perhaps matches TRBD1 (5 bases). Germline V gene lookup returns CDR1 MNHNY and CDR2 SVGAGI (reference sequence). The ends were cut back, 2 bases at V and 2 bases at J, with 12 bases in the middle. There are 15 residues in the CDR3. Written as DNA, the CDR3 is TGTGCCAGCAGTTACGGCGAGGGGCCAAACACTGAAGCTTTCTTT. This translates into CASSYGEGPNTEAFF.

This clonotype was recorded a few times. V usage is TRBV14 and J usage is TRBJ2-7; the match to TRBD1 covers 8 bases. Germline CDR1 and CDR2: SGHDN and FVKESK. The CDR3 totals 14 residues. J lost 3 bases, V lost 1 base, and 2 bases had no gene match. The CDR3 reads CASSQGGQVYEQYF. The CDR3 DNA reads as TGTGCCAGCAGCCAAGGGGGACAGGTCTACGAGCAGTACTTC.

The V and J genes are TRBV14 and TRBJ2-3; 9 nucleotides agree with TRBD2. The germline V gene encodes CDR1 SGHDN and CDR2 FVKESK. This CDR3 is 16 amino acids long. V gave up 4 bases and J gave up 2 bases; unmatched junction bases: 7. CDR3 sequence (DNA): TGTGCCAGCAGCCGTATTGCGGGGGGGGTCACAGATACGCAGTATTTT. This codes for CASSRIAGGVTDTQYF.

This clonotype was found a few times. This chain links TRBV20-1 with TRBJ1-1; D gene uncertain. Germline V CDR1 and CDR2: DFQATT, SNEGSKA (reference sequence). V was clipped by 1 base and J by 8 bases, with 11 bases between them. The CDR3 is 12 amino acids. This chain's CDR3 is CSARGTELEAFF. The CDR3 nucleotides read TGCAGTGCTAGAGGGACGGAGTTGGAAGCTTTCTTT.

The chain has TRBV6-1 and TRBJ1-5; D is perhaps TRBD1 (6 bases). The CDR3 extends over 14 amino acids. Germline CDR1 and CDR2: MNHNS and SASEGT. The V gene lost 7 bases and the J gene lost 3 bases, with 13 bases spanning the gap. CDR3 DNA sequence: TGTGCCAGCATGAGGGGGGGATACAATCAGCCCCAGCATTTT. It is translated as CASMRGGYNQPQHF.

This chain joins TRBV20-1 and TRBJ2-6; D may be TRBD2 (5 bases). The CDR3 covers 13 residues. Per germline, CDR1 DFQATT and CDR2 SNEGSKA (reference sequence). Trimming pared 3 bases from V and 3 bases from J, leaving 6 bases between. The CDR3 spells CSARRVGANVLTF. As DNA, the CDR3 is TGCAGTGCTAGGAGGGTTGGGGCCAACGTCCTGACTTTC.

This clonotype was seen at least ten times. The genes are TRBV7-3 and TRBJ2-4; TRBD1 matches 7 bases. Germline V gives CDR1 SGHTA, CDR2 FQGTGA. Trimming cost V 5 bases and J 4 bases; bases outside gene matches: 8. This CDR3 spans 15 amino acids. Here the CDR3 reads CASSTLTGKKNIQYF. The CDR3 DNA sequence: TGTGCCAGCAGCACGTTGACAGGGAAGAAAAACATTCAGTACTTC. The whole variable domain, remainder taken from reference TRBV7-3 and TRBJ2-4, is GAGVSQTPSNKVTEKGKYVELRCDPISGHTALYWYRQSLGQGPEFLIYFQGTGAADDSGLPNDRFFAVRPEGSVSTLKIQRTERGDSAVYLCASSTLTGKKNIQYFGAGTRLSVL.

This clonotype was recorded at least ten times. CDR3 nucleotide sequence: TGTGCCAGCAGCTTAGGCCGGGCGCAGGGGATGGTCACTGAAGCTTTCTTT. It translates to CASSLGRAQGMVTEAFF. The rearrangement uses TRBV11-2 and TRBJ1-1; weak D call: TRBD1 (6 bases). CDR3 length equals 17 residues. CDR1 is SGHAT, CDR2 FQNNGV, per germline. The V end lost 1 base, the J end lost 4 bases, and 19 bases lay between the germline ends.

This clonotype was seen ten or more times. The chain carries TRBV7-2 and TRBJ2-6; D is unclear. Trimming left V 2 bases short and J 4 bases short, with 9 bases between. Germline CDR1 and CDR2: SGHTA and FQGNSA. The CDR3 consists of 15 residues. CDR3 in amino acids: CASSLSVGGANVLTF. Here the CDR3 DNA reads TGTGCCAGCAGCTTATCGGTGGGCGGGGCCAACGTCCTGACTTTC. The entire variable domain, with the rest obtained from reference TRBV7-2 and TRBJ2-6, is as follows: GAGVSQSPSNKVTEKGKDVELRCDPISGHTALYWYRQSLGQGLEFLIYFQGNSAPDKSGLPSDRFSAERTGGSVSTLTIQRTQQEDSAVYLCASSLSVGGANVLTFGAGSRLTVL.

This clonotype came up many times. The rearrangement links TRBV12-3 or TRBV12-4 to TRBJ2-7; TRBD1 matches at 7 bases. V shed 3 bases, J shed 5 bases, and the junction held 10 bases outside the gene matches. This CDR3 is built from 15 residues. CDR3 region: CASSFRSGGYDEQYF. For the CDR3, the DNA is TGTGCCAGCAGTTTTCGGTCAGGGGGTTATGACGAGCAGTACTTC.

The chain carries TRBV7-2 and TRBJ2-3; no reliable D call. V lost 7 bases and J 2 bases, leaving 10 bases between the germline ends. Germline lookup yields CDR1 SGHTA and CDR2 FQGNSA. CDR3 length: 13 residues. The CDR3 here is CASTRGFTDTQYF. The CDR3 DNA reads as TGTGCCAGCACCCGAGGCTTCACAGATACGCAGTATTTT. The entire variable domain, with the rest obtained from reference TRBV7-2 and TRBJ2-3, is as follows: GAGVSQSPSNKVTEKGKDVELRCDPISGHTALYWYRQSLGQGLEFLIYFQGNSAPDKSGLPSDRFSAERTGGSVSTLTIQRTQQEDSAVYLCASTRGFTDTQYFGPGTRLTVL.

The chain joins TRBV7-6 to TRBJ2-7; TRBD2 aligns across 10 bases. The ends lost 1 base at V and 7 bases at J; junction bases unmatched: 7. Per germline, CDR1 SGHVS and CDR2 FNYEAQ. The CDR3 sequence is 15 residues long. The CDR3 sequence is CASSLGSGGAREQYF. The CDR3 DNA reads as TGTGCCAGCAGCTTAGGGAGCGGGGGGGCCAGAGAGCAGTACTTC.

This clonotype was counted ten times or more. The chain is built from TRBV7-8 and TRBJ1-1; D is uncertain. With 1 base removed from V and 1 base from J, the gap between germline ends came to 4 bases. Germline lookup yields CDR1 SGHVS and CDR2 FQNEAQ. The length of the CDR3 is 13 residues. Here the CDR3 reads CASSLVENTEAFF. The CDR3 nucleotides are TGTGCCAGCAGCTTAGTAGAGAACACTGAAGCTTTCTTT. Complete variable domain (other parts from reference TRBV7-8 and TRBJ1-1): GAGVSQSPRYKVAKRGQDVALRCDPISGHVSLFWYQQALGQGPEFLTYFQNEAQLDKSGLPSDRFFAERPEGSVSTLKIQRTQQEDSAVYLCASSLVENTEAFFGQGTRLTVV.